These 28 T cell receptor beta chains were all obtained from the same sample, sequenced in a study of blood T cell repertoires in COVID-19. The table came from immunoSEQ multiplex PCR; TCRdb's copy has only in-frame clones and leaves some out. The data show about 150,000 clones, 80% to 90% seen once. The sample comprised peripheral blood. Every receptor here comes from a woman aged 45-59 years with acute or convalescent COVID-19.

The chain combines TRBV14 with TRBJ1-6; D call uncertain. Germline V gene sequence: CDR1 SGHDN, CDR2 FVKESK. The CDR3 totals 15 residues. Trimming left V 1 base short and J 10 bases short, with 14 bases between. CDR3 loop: CASSQAPGERSPLHF. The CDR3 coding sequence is TGTGCCAGCAGCCAAGCTCCGGGAGAACGCTCACCCCTCCACTTT.

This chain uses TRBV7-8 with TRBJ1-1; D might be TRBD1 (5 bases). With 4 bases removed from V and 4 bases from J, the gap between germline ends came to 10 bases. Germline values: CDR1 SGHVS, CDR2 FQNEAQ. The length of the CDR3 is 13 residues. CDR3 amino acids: CASSWGLPTEAFF. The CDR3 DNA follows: TGTGCCAGCAGCTGGGGACTCCCCACTGAAGCTTTCTTT.

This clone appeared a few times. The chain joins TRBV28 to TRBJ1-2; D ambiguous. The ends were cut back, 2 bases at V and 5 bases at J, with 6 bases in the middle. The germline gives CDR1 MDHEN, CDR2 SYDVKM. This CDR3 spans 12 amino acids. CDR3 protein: CASSLRLYGYTF. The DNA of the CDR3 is TGTGCCAGCAGTTTACGTCTTTATGGCTACACCTTC.

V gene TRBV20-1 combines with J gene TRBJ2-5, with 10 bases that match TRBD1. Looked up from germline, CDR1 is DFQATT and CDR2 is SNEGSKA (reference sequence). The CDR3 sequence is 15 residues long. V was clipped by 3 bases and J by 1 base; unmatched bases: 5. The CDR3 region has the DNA TGCAGTGCTAGTGGGACAGGGGTTTCCCAAGAGACCCAGTACTTC. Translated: CSASGTGVSQETQYF.

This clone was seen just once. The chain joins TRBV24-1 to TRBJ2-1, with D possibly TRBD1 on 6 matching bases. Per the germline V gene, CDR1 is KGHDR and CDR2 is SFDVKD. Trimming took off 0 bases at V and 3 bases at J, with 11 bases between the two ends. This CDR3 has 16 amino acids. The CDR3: CATSDLDTGNYNEQFF. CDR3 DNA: TGTGCCACCAGTGATTTGGATACAGGGAACTACAATGAGCAGTTCTTC.

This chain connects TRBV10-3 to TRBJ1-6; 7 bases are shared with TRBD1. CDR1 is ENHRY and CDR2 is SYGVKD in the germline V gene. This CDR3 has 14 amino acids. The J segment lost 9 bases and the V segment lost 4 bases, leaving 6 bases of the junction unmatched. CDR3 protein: CAISGQGRVSPLHF. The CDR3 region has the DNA TGTGCCATCAGTGGACAGGGAAGGGTTTCACCCCTCCACTTT.

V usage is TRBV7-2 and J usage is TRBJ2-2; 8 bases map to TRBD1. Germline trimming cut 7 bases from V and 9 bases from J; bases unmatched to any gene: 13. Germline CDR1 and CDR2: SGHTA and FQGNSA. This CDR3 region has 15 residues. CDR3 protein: CASTSISGGLRELFF. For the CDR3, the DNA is TGTGCCAGCACCTCGATTTCAGGGGGCTTGAGGGAGCTGTTTTTT.

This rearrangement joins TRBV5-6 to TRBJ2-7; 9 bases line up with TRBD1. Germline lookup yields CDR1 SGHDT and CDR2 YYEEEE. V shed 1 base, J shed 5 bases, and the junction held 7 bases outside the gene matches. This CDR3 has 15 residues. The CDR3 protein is CASSLPGTGYHEQYF. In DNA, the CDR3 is TGTGCCAGCAGCTTGCCCGGGACAGGGTACCACGAGCAGTACTTC.

The CDR3 coding sequence is TGCGCCAGCAGCTTGAAATTGGACTCTGTGACTTTCTTT. Its protein product is CASSLKLDSVTFF. The chain joins TRBV5-1 to TRBJ1-1; D gene uncertain. V lost 1 base, J lost 12 bases, and 16 bases lay in between. The CDR3 length is 13 residues. Germline V gene lookup returns CDR1 SGHRS and CDR2 YFSETQ.

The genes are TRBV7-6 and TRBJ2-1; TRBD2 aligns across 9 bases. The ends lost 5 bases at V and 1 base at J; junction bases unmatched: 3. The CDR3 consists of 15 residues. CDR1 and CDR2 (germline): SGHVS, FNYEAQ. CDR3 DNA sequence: TGTGCCAGCAGCGGCCTAGCGGGGTCCTACAATGAGCAGTTCTTC. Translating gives CASSGLAGSYNEQFF.

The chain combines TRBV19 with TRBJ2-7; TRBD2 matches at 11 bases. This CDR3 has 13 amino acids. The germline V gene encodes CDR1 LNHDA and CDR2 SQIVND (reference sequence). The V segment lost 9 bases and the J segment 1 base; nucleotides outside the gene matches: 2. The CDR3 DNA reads TGTGCCAGGGGACTAGCGGAATCCTACGAGCAGTACTTC. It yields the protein CARGLAESYEQYF.

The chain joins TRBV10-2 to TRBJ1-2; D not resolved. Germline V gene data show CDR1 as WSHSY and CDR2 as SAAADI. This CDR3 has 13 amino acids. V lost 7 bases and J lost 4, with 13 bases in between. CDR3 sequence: CASTHNEGYGYTF. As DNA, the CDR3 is TGCGCCAGCACCCATAACGAGGGCTATGGCTACACCTTC.

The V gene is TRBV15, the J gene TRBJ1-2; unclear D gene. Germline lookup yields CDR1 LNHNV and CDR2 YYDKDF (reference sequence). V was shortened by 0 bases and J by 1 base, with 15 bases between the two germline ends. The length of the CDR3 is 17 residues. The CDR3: CATSRDNRAAFNYGYTF. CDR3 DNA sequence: TGTGCCACCAGCAGAGATAATCGAGCCGCCTTTAACTATGGCTACACCTTC.

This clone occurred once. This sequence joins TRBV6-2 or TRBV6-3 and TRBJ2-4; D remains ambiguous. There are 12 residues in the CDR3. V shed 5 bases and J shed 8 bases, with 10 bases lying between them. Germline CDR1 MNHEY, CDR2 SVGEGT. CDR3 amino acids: CASSLAIDIQYF. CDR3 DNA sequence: TGTGCCAGCAGTCTGGCCATTGACATTCAGTACTTC.

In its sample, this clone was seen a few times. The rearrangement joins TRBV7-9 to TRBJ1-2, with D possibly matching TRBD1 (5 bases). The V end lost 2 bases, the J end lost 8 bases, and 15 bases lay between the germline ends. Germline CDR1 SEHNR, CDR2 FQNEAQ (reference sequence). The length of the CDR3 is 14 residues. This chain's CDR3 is CASSLTGALRGYTF. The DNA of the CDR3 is TGTGCCAGCAGCTTAACAGGCGCACTAAGAGGCTACACCTTC.

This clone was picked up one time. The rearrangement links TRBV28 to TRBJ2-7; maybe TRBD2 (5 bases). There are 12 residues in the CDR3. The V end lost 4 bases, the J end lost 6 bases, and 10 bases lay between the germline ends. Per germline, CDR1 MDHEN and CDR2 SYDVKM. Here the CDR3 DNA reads TGTGCCAGCAGTTGGGAGACGGGCGAGCAGTACTTC. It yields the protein CASSWETGEQYF.

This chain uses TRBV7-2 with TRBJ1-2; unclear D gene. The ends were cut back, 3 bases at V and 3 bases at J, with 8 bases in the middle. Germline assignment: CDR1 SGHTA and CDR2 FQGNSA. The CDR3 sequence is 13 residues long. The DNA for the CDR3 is TGTGCCAGCAGCTTCTTCGGTGACTATGGCTACACCTTC. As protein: CASSFFGDYGYTF.

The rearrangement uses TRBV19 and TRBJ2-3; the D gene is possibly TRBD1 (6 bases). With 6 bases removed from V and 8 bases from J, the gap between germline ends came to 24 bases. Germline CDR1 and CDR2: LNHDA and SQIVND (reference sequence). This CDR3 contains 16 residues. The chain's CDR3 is CASRDPRGSGEGTQYF. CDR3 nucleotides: TGTGCCAGTAGGGACCCCAGGGGTTCTGGGGAAGGTACGCAGTATTTT.

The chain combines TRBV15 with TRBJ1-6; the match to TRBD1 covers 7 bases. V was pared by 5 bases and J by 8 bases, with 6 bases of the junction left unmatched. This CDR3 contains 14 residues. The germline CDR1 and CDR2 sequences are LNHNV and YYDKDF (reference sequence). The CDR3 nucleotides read TGTGCCACCAGCCTAGATGACAGGGATTCACCCCTCCACTTT. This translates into CATSLDDRDSPLHF.

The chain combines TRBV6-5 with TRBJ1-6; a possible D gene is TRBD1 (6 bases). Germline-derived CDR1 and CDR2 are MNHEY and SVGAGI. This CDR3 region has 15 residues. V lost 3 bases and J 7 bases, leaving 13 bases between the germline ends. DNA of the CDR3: TGTGCCAGCAGTTATGTTAACAGGGTGAATTCACCCCTCCACTTT. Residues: CASSYVNRVNSPLHF.

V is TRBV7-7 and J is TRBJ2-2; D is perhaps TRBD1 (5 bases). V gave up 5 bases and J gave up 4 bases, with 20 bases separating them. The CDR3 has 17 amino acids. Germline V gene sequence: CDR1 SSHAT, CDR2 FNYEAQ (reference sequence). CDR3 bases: TGTGCCAGCAGCCCGGTTCTGGGGCTCAGTAGCACCGGGGAGCTGTTTTTT. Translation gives CASSPVLGLSSTGELFF.

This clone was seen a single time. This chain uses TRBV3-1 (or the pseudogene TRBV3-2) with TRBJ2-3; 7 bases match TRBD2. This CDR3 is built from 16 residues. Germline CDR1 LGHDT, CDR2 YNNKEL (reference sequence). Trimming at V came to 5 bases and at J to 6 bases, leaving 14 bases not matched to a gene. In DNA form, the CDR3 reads TGTGCCAGCAGCTACTCTTTACTAGCGAGAAACGATACGCAGTATTTT. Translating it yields CASSYSLLARNDTQYF.

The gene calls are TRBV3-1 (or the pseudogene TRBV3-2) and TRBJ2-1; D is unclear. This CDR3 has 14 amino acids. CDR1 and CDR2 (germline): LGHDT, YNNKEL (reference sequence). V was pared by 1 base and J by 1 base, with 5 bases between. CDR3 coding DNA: TGTGCCAGCAGCCAAGTAGATTCCTACAATGAGCAGTTCTTC. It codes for CASSQVDSYNEQFF.

The CDR3 nucleotides read TGTGCCAGTAGTATAACCCGACAGGGGTCTGGAAACACCATATATTTT. This translates into CASSITRQGSGNTIYF. The chain recombines TRBV19 with TRBJ1-3, with 8 positions matching TRBD1. The V gene's germline CDR1 is LNHDA and CDR2 SQIVND (reference sequence). V dropped 2 bases and J dropped 1; count of bases not matched to a gene: 4. The CDR3 is made up of 16 amino acids. Complete variable domain (other parts from reference TRBV19 and TRBJ1-3): DGGITQSPKYLFRKEGQNVTLSCEQNLNHDAMYWYRQDPGQGLRLIYYSQIVNDFQKGDIAEGYSVSREKKESFPLTVTSAQKNPTAFYLCASSITRQGSGNTIYFGEGSWLTVV.

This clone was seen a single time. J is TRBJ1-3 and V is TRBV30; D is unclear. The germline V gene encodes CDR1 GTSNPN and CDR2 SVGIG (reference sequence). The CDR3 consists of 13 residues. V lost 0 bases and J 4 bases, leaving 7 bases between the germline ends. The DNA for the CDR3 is TGTGCCTGGAGTGTATCCTACGGAAACACCATATATTTT. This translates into CAWSVSYGNTIYF.

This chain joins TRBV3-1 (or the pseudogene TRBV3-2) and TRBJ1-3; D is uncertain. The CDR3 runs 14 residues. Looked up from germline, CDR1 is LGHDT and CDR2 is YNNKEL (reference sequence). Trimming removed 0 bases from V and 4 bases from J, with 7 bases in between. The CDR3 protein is CASSQDWLGNTIYF. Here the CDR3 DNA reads TGTGCCAGCAGCCAAGATTGGCTGGGAAACACCATATATTTT.

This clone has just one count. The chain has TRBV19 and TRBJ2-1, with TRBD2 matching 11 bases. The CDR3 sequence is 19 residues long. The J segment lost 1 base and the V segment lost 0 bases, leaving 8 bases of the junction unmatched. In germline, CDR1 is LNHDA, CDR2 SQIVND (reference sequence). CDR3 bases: TGTGCCAGTAGTATAGAGGGTAGCGGGAGGGCCGGGTCCTACAATGAGCAGTTCTTC. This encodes CASSIEGSGRAGSYNEQFF.

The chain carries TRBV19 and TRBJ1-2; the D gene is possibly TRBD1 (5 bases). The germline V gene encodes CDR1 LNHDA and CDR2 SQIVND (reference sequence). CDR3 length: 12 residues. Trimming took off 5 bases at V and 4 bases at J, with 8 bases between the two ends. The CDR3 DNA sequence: TGTGCCAGTAGTGTGGACATCTATGGCTACACCTTC. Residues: CASSVDIYGYTF.